This T cell receptor (beta chain) was sequenced for a study of blood T cells in healthy people across ages. Regarding the study as a whole: Across the age range, TCR beta diversity per million T cells fell in a roughly linear way. Expanded clonotype shifts may have been confounded, as the donors had an unknown CMV status.

Remarks on this clonotype: Its antigen is unknown.

V lost 3 bases and J 1 base, leaving 10 bases between the germline ends. The CDR3 contains 14 residues. A sample-barcoded 5' primer and a J-beta primer mix were used in a second PCR of about 7 to 12 cycles. TCRdb redid the calling of the 5' RACE reads with MiXCR, one entry per CDR3 protein. This table holds 1.5 million to 1.9 million distinct CDR3 sequences, approximately 43% found once. A minimum of 6 micrograms of total RNA was extracted per sample. The sequencing sample was made of blood. This receptor was identified in a woman aged 18-29 years in good health. The chain links TRBV12-3 or TRBV12-4 to TRBJ2-7; D remains ambiguous. CDR3 loop: CASSLSSHSYEQYF. The CDR3, as DNA: TGTGCCAGCAGTTTGTCCTCCCATTCCTACGAGCAGTACTTC.